The T cell receptor (beta chain) under discussion was sequenced for a study of OX40 agonist ivuxolimab in advanced cancers. Study information: People in dose escalation had one of these cancers: hepatocellular carcinoma, melanoma, renal cell or head and neck cancer. Patients achieving partial responses numbered three: one hepatocellular carcinoma case and two cutaneous melanoma cases. Study findings and constraints: Antigen specificity remained undetermined for the expanded peripheral T cells. By week 6 at 0.1 to 3.0 mg/kg, blood CD4+ and CD8+ T cells had expanded clonally.

The junction had 9 bases not matched to a gene; V was cut back by 7 bases and J by 3 bases. CDR1 is SGHDN and CDR2 is FVKESK in the germline V gene. This CDR3 is 15 amino acids long. The protocol was immunoSEQ multiplex PCR, while the TCRdb copy is restricted to in-frame clones and leaves out a portion. This table holds tens of thousands of clones, around nine tenths found once. A remark on this clone: The antigen is undetermined.

The source material was CD4+ or CD8+ T cells sorted from blood, sampled in a trial of the OX40 agonist ivuxolimab. The clonotype originates from an adult with an advanced solid tumor such as melanoma, head and neck, liver or kidney cancer. The chain couples TRBV14 to TRBJ1-5, with TRBD1 matching over 7 bases. The CDR3 DNA follows: TGTGCCAGCATCAAAATAGAGGGGGCCAATCAGCCCCAGCATTTT. Translating it yields CASIKIEGANQPQHF.